The 30 T cell receptor beta chains below come from one sample, sequenced in a study of T cells after yellow fever vaccination. Via MiXCR, TCRdb re-called the 5' RACE reads, giving one row per CDR3 protein. This sample carries about 230,000 distinct CDR3 sequences, 5.5% to 8.5% of them seen once, and the ten largest clones take 1% to 1.2%. This material consisted of CD4+ T cells sorted from PBMCs, taken on the day of the yellow fever booster vaccination. These receptors came from a man aged 25-45 years who received the YFV17D yellow fever vaccine.

The gene calls are TRBV27 and TRBJ2-1; no reliable D call. The CDR3 is 14 residues long. V dropped 7 bases and J dropped 6 bases, with 16 bases sitting between them. Per germline, CDR1 MNHEY and CDR2 SMNVEV (reference sequence). This chain's CDR3 is CASMEAMDGNEQFF. The DNA of the CDR3 is TGTGCCAGCATGGAAGCAATGGACGGCAATGAGCAGTTCTTC.

This clonotype has ten or more counts. The V call is TRBV7-9, the J call TRBJ1-4, with D perhaps matching TRBD1 (6 bases). Germline CDR1 is SEHNR and CDR2 is FQNEAQ (reference sequence). This CDR3 is built from 13 residues. V lost 5 bases to trimming and J lost 8 bases, with 12 bases between them. The CDR3: CASSTPGTEKLFF. The CDR3 DNA is TGTGCCAGCAGCACGCCCGGGACAGAAAAACTGTTTTTT.

This clonotype has more than one count but fewer than ten. This chain joins TRBV7-9 and TRBJ2-5; possibly TRBD2 for D (6 bases). The V gene's germline CDR1 is SEHNR and CDR2 FQNEAQ (reference sequence). V lost 6 bases to trimming and J lost 4 bases, with 15 bases between them. The length of the CDR3 is 14 residues. DNA for the CDR3: TGTGCCAGCAGTGAAGGAGGGAGAGGAGAGACCCAGTACTTC. Translated, it gives CASSEGGRGETQYF.

This clonotype was seen a handful of times. The chain recombines TRBV20-1 with TRBJ2-3; 7 positions agree with TRBD1. The CDR3 is 14 amino acids. V was pared by 6 bases and J by 1 base, with 7 bases of the junction left unmatched. Germline V lookup: CDR1 DFQATT, CDR2 SNEGSKA (reference sequence). CDR3 loop: CSAPEGAGTDTQYF. The CDR3 DNA reads TGCAGTGCCCCAGAGGGGGCGGGCACAGATACGCAGTATTTT.

In regard to this clonotype: A much larger clone is a single base away; this may be a read error. The chain combines TRBV7-9 with TRBJ2-2; the D gene is possibly TRBD2 (6 bases). The CDR3 loop spans 16 amino acids. Germline values: CDR1 SEHNR, CDR2 FQNEAQ (reference sequence). V was shortened by 5 bases and J by 5 bases, with 18 bases between the two germline ends. Written as DNA, the CDR3 is TGTGCCAGCAGCCTAAGATGGAGGGCCCAAACCGGGGAGCTGTTTTTT. It encodes CASSLRWRAQTGELFF. Complete variable domain (other parts from reference TRBV7-9 and TRBJ2-2): DTGVSQNPRHKITKRGQNVTFRCDPISEHNRLYWYRQTLGQGPEFLTYFQNEAQLEKSRLLSDRFSAERPKGSFSTLEIQRTEQGDSAMYLCASSLRWRAQTGELFFGEGSRLTVL.

This clonotype came up a few times. The rearrangement joins TRBV30 to TRBJ2-7; no clear D. The germline V gene has CDR1 GTSNPN and CDR2 SVGIG (reference sequence). V lost 3 bases and J lost 2, with 11 bases in between. CDR3 length equals 13 residues. In DNA, the CDR3 is TGTGCCTGGAGGTGGGGTCGAACCTACGAGCAGTACTTC. Protein sequence: CAWRWGRTYEQYF.

J is TRBJ2-4 and V is TRBV20-1; D perhaps matches TRBD1 (5 bases). Looked up from germline, CDR1 is DFQATT and CDR2 is SNEGSKA (reference sequence). V lost 1 base to trimming and J lost 2 bases, with 9 bases between them. The CDR3 has 14 amino acids. The DNA of the CDR3 is TGCAGTGCTAGAGTTCCAGGGTCCAAAAACATTCAGTACTTC. Protein: CSARVPGSKNIQYF.

In its sample, this clonotype was seen many times. The chain couples TRBV9 to TRBJ2-5, with D tentatively TRBD1 or TRBD2 (5 bases each). The germline V and J ends were trimmed by 4 bases and 1 base, with 14 bases remaining between them. The CDR3 length is 15 residues. In germline, CDR1 is SGDLS, CDR2 YYNGEE. This chain's CDR3 is CASSLGTVPQETQYF. In DNA form, the CDR3 reads TGTGCCAGCAGCCTCGGGACGGTCCCCCAAGAGACCCAGTACTTC. The full variable domain, rest sourced from reference TRBV9 and TRBJ2-5, is DSGVTQTPKHLITATGQRVTLRCSPRSGDLSVYWYQQSLDQGLQFLIQYYNGEERAKGNILERFSAQQFPDLHSELNLSSLELGDSALYFCASSLGTVPQETQYFGPGTRLLVL.

J is TRBJ2-4 and V is TRBV14, with D perhaps TRBD2 (6 bases). Germline assignment: CDR1 SGHDN and CDR2 FVKESK. The V end was cut by 4 bases, the J end by 8 bases, with 18 bases between. CDR3 length: 15 residues. CDR3 residues: CASSPSRGSWDIQYF. The CDR3 nucleotides read TGTGCCAGCAGCCCTTCTCGGGGGTCGTGGGACATTCAGTACTTC.

This clonotype has only a few counts. The junction does not match germline at one end; this may be a read error. V usage is TRBV20-1 and J usage is TRBJ2-6; no reliable D call. This CDR3 has 16 residues. Germline V gene data show CDR1 as DFQATT and CDR2 as SNEGSKA (reference sequence). The CDR3 region is CCARDWHLSGANVLTF. DNA of the CDR3: TGCTGTGCTAGAGATTGGCATCTCTCTGGGGCCAACGTCCTGACTTTC.

This clonotype was seen a few times. V gene TRBV10-3 combines with J gene TRBJ2-1; 10 bases fit TRBD2. The CDR3 totals 16 residues. V lost 0 bases and J lost 5; bases outside the gene matches: 4. In germline, CDR1 is ENHRY, CDR2 SYGVKD. CDR3 residues: CAISESRGLADNEQFF. The CDR3 coding sequence is TGTGCCATCAGTGAGTCGAGAGGACTAGCGGACAATGAGCAGTTCTTC.

This clonotype was detected a few times. This CDR3 reads CASSSMTSGYTDTQYF. As DNA, the CDR3 is TGTGCCAGCAGCTCTATGACTAGCGGATACACAGATACGCAGTATTTT. The chain carries TRBV7-2 and TRBJ2-3; 9 bases map to TRBD2. Germline values: CDR1 SGHTA, CDR2 FQGNSA. The CDR3 loop spans 16 amino acids. V was clipped by 4 bases and J by 2 bases; unmatched bases: 7.

The sample holds a few counts of this clonotype. The chain employs TRBV30 and TRBJ2-7; a weak D match, TRBD2 (6 bases). Germline V lookup: CDR1 GTSNPN, CDR2 SVGIG (reference sequence). Trimming took 4 bases from V and 7 from J, leaving 14 bases between them. The CDR3 runs 12 residues. CDR3 in DNA: TGTGCCTGGAATAGGGAGGCAGGAGAGCAGTACTTC. The encoded protein is CAWNREAGEQYF.

The chain recombines TRBV29-1 with TRBJ2-7; no definite D call. CDR1 and CDR2 (germline): SQVTM, ANQGSEA. With 7 bases removed from V and 5 bases from J, the gap between germline ends came to 9 bases. CDR3 length equals 10 residues. The CDR3 spells CSANGDEQYF. The CDR3 DNA sequence: TGCAGCGCTAACGGAGACGAGCAGTACTTC.

This clonotype appeared a few times. DNA for the CDR3: TGTGCCAGCAGCTTGTTGGTGTCGAACACCGGGGAGCTGTTTTTT. As protein: CASSLLVSNTGELFF. This chain uses TRBV5-8 with TRBJ2-2; D gene uncertain. V was shortened by 1 base and J by 0 bases, with 7 bases between the two germline ends. Germline values: CDR1 SGHTS, CDR2 YDEGEE. The CDR3 is 15 residues long.

In this sample, this clonotype turned up a few times. The chain links TRBV20-1 to TRBJ2-7; 12 bases line up with TRBD2. Germline V gene data show CDR1 as DFQATT and CDR2 as SNEGSKA (reference sequence). The CDR3 extends over 16 amino acids. The V gene end was trimmed by 2 bases and the J gene end by 3 bases; junction bases not matched to a gene: 8. The CDR3 reads CSARPSSGRGIYEQYF. As DNA, the CDR3 is TGCAGTGCTAGACCCTCTAGCGGGAGGGGGATCTACGAGCAGTACTTC.

Many counts were recorded for this clonotype. The chain joins TRBV12-5 to TRBJ2-3; 7 bases map to TRBD1. The germline V gene encodes CDR1 LGHNT and CDR2 FRNRAP. The CDR3 totals 16 residues. The trim removed 2 bases at V and 4 bases at J, leaving 9 bases unmatched. For the CDR3, the DNA is TGTGCTAGTGGTTTGACACCCGACAGGGTTCCAGATACGCAGTATTTT. Protein sequence: CASGLTPDRVPDTQYF.

The chain has TRBV18 and TRBJ1-5; D gene ambiguous. Germline CDR1 reads KGHSH; CDR2 reads LQKENI. This CDR3 has 13 residues. V shed 3 bases and J shed 6 bases, with 9 bases lying between them. This CDR3 is CASSPGRVQPQHF. The CDR3 DNA follows: TGTGCCAGCTCACCTGGGAGGGTTCAGCCCCAGCATTTT.

This clonotype was recorded at least ten times. The rearrangement joins TRBV12-3 or TRBV12-4 to TRBJ1-4; D gene uncertain. Deletions cut 6 bases from V and 0 bases from J, with 8 bases between. This CDR3 comprises 14 residues. CDR3 nucleotides: TGTGCCAGCAGCCGAATTGCAACTAATGAAAAACTGTTTTTT. It translates to CASSRIATNEKLFF.

V is TRBV6-2 or TRBV6-3 and J is TRBJ2-1, with 13 bases that match TRBD2. The germline V gene has CDR1 MNHEY and CDR2 SVGEGT. The trim removed 6 bases at V and 5 bases at J, leaving 7 bases unmatched. The CDR3 extends over 16 amino acids. The CDR3 protein is CASSPPTSGRDNEQFF. CDR3 DNA sequence: TGTGCCAGCAGCCCCCCCACTAGCGGGAGGGACAATGAGCAGTTCTTC.

This clonotype was seen more than once but under ten times. J is TRBJ2-5 and V is TRBV20-1; 7 bases line up with TRBD1. Germline V gene lookup returns CDR1 DFQATT and CDR2 SNEGSKA (reference sequence). V gave up 5 bases and J gave up 6 bases; unmatched junction bases: 12. The CDR3 runs to 14 residues. As DNA, the CDR3 is TGCAGTGCTGAGGACCCCGCAGGGGGACAGACCCAGTACTTC. Protein product: CSAEDPAGGQTQYF.

This clonotype has just a few counts. V gene TRBV6-2 or TRBV6-3 combines with J gene TRBJ1-5; perhaps TRBD1 as D (5 bases). Trimming pared 2 bases from V and 9 bases from J, leaving 14 bases between. The germline gives CDR1 MNHEY, CDR2 SVGEGT. This CDR3 is built from 14 residues. In DNA form, the CDR3 reads TGTGCCAGCAGTTACACGGGGCCGCAGACGCCCCAGCATTTT. Its translation is CASSYTGPQTPQHF.

This clonotype was seen many times. V and J are TRBV7-2 and TRBJ2-5, with D perhaps TRBD1 (5 bases). Germline CDR1 and CDR2: SGHTA and FQGNSA. This CDR3 contains 13 residues. Trimming stripped 5 bases from V and 7 bases from J, with 14 bases between. The DNA for the CDR3 is TGTGCCAGCAGCGTCGACAGCGTAGGGACCCAGTACTTC. Translation gives CASSVDSVGTQYF.

This clonotype was observed at least ten times. This chain joins TRBV5-1 and TRBJ2-5; TRBD2 matches 8 bases. After removal of 0 bases from V and 2 bases from J, the junction contained 6 bases not matched to a gene. The CDR3 totals 16 residues. Per the germline V gene, CDR1 is SGHRS and CDR2 is YFSETQ. CDR3: CASSLEPAGVQETQYF. The CDR3 nucleotides read TGCGCCAGCAGCTTGGAACCAGCGGGAGTACAAGAGACCCAGTACTTC.

The CDR3 DNA reads TGTGCCAGCAGCTTAGTCACAGGCGCAAACTATGGCTACACCTTC. It encodes CASSLVTGANYGYTF. This chain joins TRBV7-2 and TRBJ1-2; D might be TRBD1 (5 bases). This CDR3 is 15 amino acids long. The V end was cut by 1 base, the J end by 2 bases, with 11 bases between. In germline, CDR1 is SGHTA, CDR2 FQGNSA.

This clonotype has ten or more counts. V gene TRBV29-1 combines with J gene TRBJ2-2; D is possibly TRBD2 (6 bases). Deletions cut 5 bases from V and 2 bases from J, with 15 bases between. CDR1 and CDR2 from the germline V gene are SQVTM and ANQGSEA. This CDR3 is 15 amino acids long. The CDR3 sequence: CSVPPTRANTGELFF. CDR3 nucleotides: TGCAGCGTTCCCCCGACTAGAGCTAACACCGGGGAGCTGTTTTTT.

This clonotype was detected a few times. This chain links TRBV5-1 with TRBJ2-5; D call uncertain. Trimming removed 4 bases from V and 1 base from J, with 11 bases in between. The CDR3 extends over 14 amino acids. The germline V gene has CDR1 SGHRS and CDR2 YFSETQ. CDR3 residues: CASSIQPLQETQYF. For the CDR3, the DNA is TGCGCCAGCAGCATACAGCCACTCCAAGAGACCCAGTACTTC. Full variable domain (outside the CDR3, taken from reference TRBV5-1 and TRBJ2-5): KAGVTQTPRYLIKTRGQQVTLSCSPISGHRSVSWYQQTPGQGLQFLFEYFSETQRNKGNFPGRFSGRQFSNSRSEMNVSTLELGDSALYLCASSIQPLQETQYFGPGTRLLVL.

This clonotype showed up many times. The junction and the germline gene differ at one end; a read error may be behind it. The CDR3 nucleotides are TGTGCCAGCAGTGGGGGCCCGGTTGAAGACTTC. Its protein is CASSGGPVEDF. The V call is TRBV6-1, the J call TRBJ2-4, with a possible D match to TRBD1 (5 bases). This CDR3 is built from 11 residues. Germline V lookup: CDR1 MNHNS, CDR2 SASEGT.

This clonotype was seen repeatedly, ten times or more. CDR3 sequence reads: CASSLEIDTQYF. CDR3 DNA sequence: TGTGCCAGCAGCTTAGAAATAGATACGCAGTATTTT. The chain carries TRBV7-4 and TRBJ2-3; no reliable D call. V was pared by 1 base and J by 5 bases, with 4 bases between. The CDR3 has 12 residues. The germline CDR1 and CDR2 sequences are SGHVT and SQSDAQ. Full variable domain (outside the CDR3, taken from reference TRBV7-4 and TRBJ2-3): GAGVSQSPRYKVAKRGRDVALRCDSISGHVTLYWYRQTLGQGSEVLTYSQSDAQRDKSGRPSGRFSAERPERSVSTLKIQRTEQGDSAVYLCASSLEIDTQYFGPGTRLTVL.

This clonotype was detected only once. A clone one base away is much larger, so this may be a read error. This rearrangement joins TRBV24-1 to TRBJ2-3; 9 bases map to TRBD2. CDR1 and CDR2 (germline): KGHDR, SFDVKD. The V gene end was trimmed by 2 bases and the J gene end by 6 bases; junction bases not matched to a gene: 11. The CDR3 is 17 amino acids. CDR3 loop: CATSDSSVAGADDTQYF. The DNA of the CDR3 is TGTGCCACCAGTGATTCCTCAGTAGCGGGAGCTGATGATACGCAGTATTTT.